This TCR beta chain was retrieved from a study of PD-1 blockade in classical Hodgkin lymphoma. The sample's time point: cycle 4 day 1 (C4D1), after less than 7 weeks of nivolumab. Relapses following autologous stem cell transplantation were seen in all patients, with brentuximab vedotin exposure varying. Assay: immunoSEQ multiplex PCR; the TCRdb copy retains only in-frame clones and omits some. Of approximately 18,000 clones listed, 70% to 85% are singletons. On this clone itself: Its antigen is not identified.

Germline trimming cut 6 bases from V and 6 bases from J; bases unmatched to any gene: 7. The CDR3 loop spans 14 amino acids. In germline, CDR1 is LNHDA, CDR2 SQIVND (reference sequence). Whole-study results and caveats: The drivers behind the repertoire differences, possibly disease activity or prior therapy, remain undefined.

The source is a human donor with classical Hodgkin lymphoma. The specimen was peripheral blood mononuclear cells (PBMCs), collected before the fourth cycle of nivolumab. The chain is built from TRBV19 and TRBJ2-2, with 7 bases fitting TRBD1. CDR3 coding DNA: TGTGCCAGTAGCACCAAGACAGGGCCCGGGGAGCTGTTTTTT. Protein product: CASSTKTGPGELFF.